What follows is one T cell receptor (beta chain) and its context. Its antigen is unknown. Base quality data are lacking; no much larger clone is found one base away. This record belongs to a study of persistence of HIV-infected CD4 T cells (dated by TCRdb to about 2020). A note on the overall study: The study isolated CMV- and HIV-1 Gag-responding CD4+ T cells from ART-treated individuals to examine antigen-driven clonal expansion of HIV-1-infected cells. The median time participants had been on suppressive ART was 7 to 8 years. Apart from a couple of participants who underwent leukapheresis at a single time point, peripheral blood samples of up to roughly 180 mL were collected from participants at multiple time points. TCRbeta sequencing assessed the clonality of all cells in each sorted population, while proviral sequencing assessed the clonality of infected cells. Cross-participant TCR cluster analysis included roughly eight participants for CMV and about seven participants for Gag. The study at large found these results: Antigen-responding cells were enriched for degenerate expanded CDR3beta sequences, which suggests convergent selection of CD4+ responses to CMV and Gag. TCRbeta richness in CMV- and Gag-responding cells was significantly lower than in anti-CD3/anti-CD28-responding cells; CMV-responding cells had higher oligoclonality than CD3/CD28-stimulated and Gag-responding cells. The study involved few individuals and tested only a limited range of antigens. Within the same sorted populations, TCR oligoclonality correlated with proviral oligoclonality. Because the TCR analyses were done in bulk, restricting them to just the rare CMV-responding cells that actually carried HIV-1 proviruses was not possible.

The treatment or condition label, read with the paper, signifies: suppressive antiretroviral therapy. A pool of overlapping HIV-1 Gag 15-mer peptides, at roughly 1 ug per peptide per mL, was used to stimulate the cells. Memory populations depleted of antigen-responding cells were obtained by sorting nonresponding CD40L-negative CD69-negative CD45RO-high memory CD4+ T cells. Participants were HIV-1-infected adults who started suppressive ART during chronic infection. Plasma HIV-1 RNA had been undetectable (below 50 copies/mL) in participants for at least 4 years. To be included, participants needed a CD4+ T cell count above 400 cells/uL and a positive CMV serology. Before stimulation, PBMCs were isolated using density centrifugation and then depleted of CD8+ T cells. CD8-depleted PBMCs were stimulated for about 19 hours with anti-CD28/CD49d costimulation, CD40-blocking antibody and enfuvirtide to prevent new infections. Cells were sorted on a Beckman Coulter MoFlo Legacy or XDP sorter, with propidium iodide excluding dead cells. Genomic DNA was extracted with the QIAamp DNA Mini Kit for samples above one million cells, otherwise with the Quick-DNA Microprep Kit.

The immunoSEQ hsTCRB assay version 4 in survey mode was used to sequence TCRbeta repertoires from genomic DNA. Genomic DNA was diluted to about 9.9 ng/uL, and up to about 1 ug per sample was used for TCRbeta sequencing. Processing in the source paper ran as follows. Analysis of the TCRbeta data was done in ImmunoSeq Analyzer 3.0, and diversity was computed on productive nucleotide rearrangements. The improved Chao index was used to estimate lower-bound TCR diversity, and the Gini coefficient was used to estimate clonality using the Immunarch R package. Different nucleotide rearrangements encoding the same CDR3beta amino acid sequence were treated as distinct clonotypes. Differential abundance analysis identified TCRbeta sequences significantly enriched in antigen-responding cells relative to anti-CD3/anti-CD28-activated cells. Using predicted peptide-MHC specificity as the basis, GLIPH2 grouped TCRs into clusters, both for each participant individually and for the merged data sets that combined participants. TCRdb took over this immuneACCESS table, retaining in-frame rearrangements with V and J assigned. Such tables are incomplete; in checked studies, under half of the missing clones stem from an unresolved V gene, and the remainder is unexplained. That table gives V, J and clone size, and the DNA gave D and trimming. The sample table lists approximately 36,000 clones, approximately 87% of them with a count of one. The leading ten clones occupy approximately 5.4% of the sample.

Sample: cultured CD4+ T cells from PBMCs, taken from a patient who received antiretroviral therapy. The cell subset or site label here, explained by the study, means: CD40L-CD69- CD45RO-high memory CD4 T cells not responding to Gag peptides. This receptor was identified in an adult with HIV. The donor label of this sample is uncertain.

The CDR3 reads CASSQGGPGQPQHF. The nucleotide sequence is TGTGCCAGCAGCCAGGGAGGGCCCGGGCAGCCCCAGCATTTT. The chain employs TRBV6-2 or TRBV6-3 and TRBJ1-5; TRBD1 is a weak D gene call, 5 bases matching. From the cysteine up to the phenylalanine, the CDR3 has a length of 14 residues. The sequence is cut down to CDR3 DNA, 42 bases in frame from base 1. For CDR1 and CDR2, the germline V gene lists MNHEY and SVGEGT. The V and J ends are trimmed by 6 bases and 7 bases, leaving 16 bases between them.